One sample yielded the 24 T cell receptor beta chains listed below, sequenced in a study of blood T cell repertoires in COVID-19. Measured with immunoSEQ multiplex PCR; TCRdb has only the in-frame clones, and not every one. Here the sample spans 65,000 to 70,000 clones, over 75% being singletons. Sequencing input: peripheral blood. These receptors originate from an elderly man with acute or convalescent COVID-19.

V gene TRBV19 combines with J gene TRBJ2-7, with 9 positions matching TRBD2. Germline V gene data show CDR1 as LNHDA and CDR2 as SQIVND (reference sequence). Unmatched junction bases numbered 15, after V lost 3 bases and J lost 0 bases. The CDR3 is made up of 19 amino acids. The CDR3 DNA reads TGTGCCAGTAGTATTATGGTAGCGGGAGCGTCCAGGAGCTCCTACGAGCAGTACTTC. Translated, it gives CASSIMVAGASRSSYEQYF. Full variable domain (remainder filled in from reference TRBV19 and TRBJ2-7): DGGITQSPKYLFRKEGQNVTLSCEQNLNHDAMYWYRQDPGQGLRLIYYSQIVNDFQKGDIAEGYSVSREKKESFPLTVTSAQKNPTAFYLCASSIMVAGASRSSYEQYFGPGTRLTVT.

The chain employs TRBV25-1 and TRBJ1-6; 9 nucleotides match TRBD1. The V gene's germline CDR1 is MGHDK and CDR2 SYGVNS. The V segment lost 6 bases and the J segment 10 bases; nucleotides outside the gene matches: 4. This CDR3 has 13 residues. CDR3 region: CASRGQGPSPLHF. Here the CDR3 DNA reads TGTGCCAGCAGAGGACAGGGGCCCTCACCCCTCCACTTT.

The chain's CDR3 is CASRMTGNYGYTF. In nucleotides, the CDR3 is TGTGCCAGCAGAATGACGGGTAACTATGGCTACACCTTC. The chain carries TRBV27 and TRBJ1-2; no clear D. Per germline, CDR1 MNHEY and CDR2 SMNVEV (reference sequence). The length of the CDR3 is 13 residues. The V gene lost 6 bases and the J gene lost 1 base, with 9 bases spanning the gap.

The V gene is TRBV24-1, the J gene TRBJ1-4; D possibly corresponds to TRBD1 (6 bases). Germline CDR1 and CDR2: KGHDR and SFDVKD. The CDR3 is 13 residues long. V was clipped by 6 bases and J by 5 bases, with 9 bases between them. DNA for the CDR3: TGTGCCACCAGTAGGGGGACAAATGAAAAACTGTTTTTT. Translating gives CATSRGTNEKLFF.

This chain uses TRBV7-6 with TRBJ2-3; 13 bases agree with TRBD2. Per germline, CDR1 SGHVS and CDR2 FNYEAQ. The CDR3 extends over 16 amino acids. Trimming at V came to 5 bases and at J to 6 bases, leaving 8 bases not matched to a gene. CDR3 in amino acids: CASSAWTSGSPDTQYF. In nucleotides, the CDR3 is TGTGCCAGCAGCGCCTGGACTAGCGGGAGTCCCGATACGCAGTATTTT.

The chain joins TRBV15 to TRBJ1-4; D call uncertain. Germline loops: CDR1 LNHNV, CDR2 YYDKDF (reference sequence). The CDR3 sequence is 14 residues long. V lost 0 bases and J lost 9, with 11 bases in between. CDR3 loop: CATSRDQIFQKLFF. CDR3 in DNA: TGTGCCACCAGCAGAGACCAAATTTTTCAAAAACTGTTTTTT.

This clone was seen a handful of times. The rearrangement links TRBV6-2 or TRBV6-3 to TRBJ2-1; TRBD2 agrees at 8 bases. CDR3 length: 15 residues. Trimming removed 0 bases from V and 4 bases from J; junction bases left unmatched: 2. Germline lookup yields CDR1 MNHEY and CDR2 SVGEGT. Here the CDR3 DNA reads TGTGCCAGCAGTTACTCGCGGGAGGCTTACAATGAGCAGTTCTTC. The encoded protein is CASSYSREAYNEQFF.

The chain combines TRBV5-4 with TRBJ2-1; 13 nucleotides match TRBD2. This CDR3 comprises 18 residues. Germline V gene sequence: CDR1 SGHNT, CDR2 YYREEE (reference sequence). The junction had 14 bases not matched to a gene; V was cut back by 4 bases and J by 7 bases. The CDR3 here is CASSVLGTSGKGANEQFF. DNA of the CDR3: TGTGCCAGCAGCGTACTTGGGACTAGCGGGAAAGGAGCTAATGAGCAGTTCTTC.

The genes are TRBV5-1 and TRBJ2-1, with 13 bases lining up with TRBD2. The CDR3 has 16 amino acids. Losses at the gene ends were 3 bases for V and 4 bases for J; bases not matched to a gene: 4. The germline gives CDR1 SGHRS, CDR2 YFSETQ. The CDR3 spells CASSSSGLAGYNEQFF. Here the CDR3 DNA reads TGCGCCAGCAGCTCCTCGGGACTAGCGGGATACAATGAGCAGTTCTTC. The variable domain in full, completed from reference TRBV5-1 and TRBJ2-1, reads KAGVTQTPRYLIKTRGQQVTLSCSPISGHRSVSWYQQTPGQGLQFLFEYFSETQRNKGNFPGRFSGRQFSNSRSEMNVSTLELGDSALYLCASSSSGLAGYNEQFFGPGTRLTVL.

This chain links TRBV9 with TRBJ2-1; 7 bases fit TRBD2. Trimming cost V 0 bases and J 7 bases; bases outside gene matches: 7. The CDR3 has 15 residues. CDR1 is SGDLS, CDR2 YYNGEE, per germline. CDR3 DNA sequence: TGTGCCAGCAGCGTAGAACCGGGGGGAATGAATGAGCAGTTCTTC. Protein product: CASSVEPGGMNEQFF.

The V gene is TRBV29-1, the J gene TRBJ1-2; D is possibly TRBD1 (6 bases). Trimming pared 4 bases from V and 4 bases from J, leaving 10 bases between. Germline assignment: CDR1 SQVTM and CDR2 ANQGSEA. The CDR3 is 12 residues long. The CDR3 DNA reads TGCAGCGTTGGTCAACAGGGCTATGGCTACACCTTC. It codes for CSVGQQGYGYTF.

The J gene is TRBJ2-5, the V gene TRBV4-1; 13 positions agree with TRBD2. V was clipped by 2 bases and J by 5 bases; unmatched bases: 5. The CDR3 is 16 amino acids. Germline V gene data show CDR1 as MGHRA and CDR2 as YSYEKL. The CDR3 region has the DNA TGCGCCAGCAGCCAAATGGGGACTAGCGGGATGGAGACCCAGTACTTC. Protein: CASSQMGTSGMETQYF.

The V and J genes are TRBV7-2 and TRBJ2-1; TRBD2 matches 11 bases. Germline-derived CDR1 and CDR2 are SGHTA and FQGNSA. This CDR3 is 15 amino acids long. Trimming removed 5 bases from V and 12 bases from J; junction bases left unmatched: 12. The CDR3 DNA is TGTGCCAGCAGCCCCGGGACTAGCGGTAAGCTAGTGCAGTTCTTC. It specifies CASSPGTSGKLVQFF.

V and J are TRBV29-1 and TRBJ1-1, with 7 positions matching TRBD1. V lost 7 bases to trimming and J lost 3 bases; unmatched junction nucleotides: 8. The CDR3 is 13 amino acids. Germline assignment: CDR1 SQVTM and CDR2 ANQGSEA. CDR3 nucleotide sequence: TGCAGCGGGGCAGGGGGGCGTCACACTGAAGCTTTCTTT. Translating it yields CSGAGGRHTEAFF.

CDR3 in DNA: TGTGCCAGCAGTGTCGGCGGGGGGTCGGGGGAGCAGTACTTC. Translated: CASSVGGGSGEQYF. This sequence joins TRBV2 and TRBJ2-7, with 8 bases lining up with TRBD2. Germline assignment: CDR1 SNHLY and CDR2 FYNNEI. After removal of 4 bases from V and 7 bases from J, the junction contained 9 bases not matched to a gene. The CDR3 totals 14 residues.

The V gene is TRBV2, the J gene TRBJ2-2, with D possibly TRBD1 on 6 matching bases. The V gene's germline CDR1 is SNHLY and CDR2 FYNNEI. The CDR3 is 15 amino acids. The ends were cut back, 6 bases at V and 0 bases at J, with 11 bases in the middle. The CDR3 loop is CASRGTRTNTGELFF. The CDR3 coding sequence is TGTGCCAGCAGGGGGACAAGGACGAACACCGGGGAGCTGTTTTTT. Together with reference TRBV2 and TRBJ2-2, the CDR3 gives the full variable domain: EPEVTQTPSHQVTQMGQEVILRCVPISNHLYFYWYRQILGQKVEFLVSFYNNEISEKSEIFDDQFSVERPDGSNFTLKIRSTKLEDSAMYFCASRGTRTNTGELFFGEGSRLTVL.

The chain employs TRBV3-1 (or the pseudogene TRBV3-2) and TRBJ2-3; TRBD2 matches at 10 bases. Germline V gene lookup returns CDR1 LGHDT and CDR2 YNNKEL (reference sequence). This CDR3 region has 18 residues. With 1 base clipped from V and 1 base from J, the junction kept 8 bases outside the gene matches. CDR3 amino acids: CASSQALSGRAGTDTQYF. The CDR3 DNA reads TGTGCCAGCAGCCAAGCTCTAAGCGGGAGGGCCGGCACAGATACGCAGTATTTT.

This clone was picked up one time. V gene TRBV19 combines with J gene TRBJ2-7; 8 positions match TRBD1. The CDR3 has 15 amino acids. CDR1 and CDR2 from the germline V gene are LNHDA and SQIVND (reference sequence). Losses at the gene ends were 5 bases for V and 2 bases for J; bases not matched to a gene: 8. The CDR3 nucleotides read TGTGCCAGTAGTGATCCGGGACAGGTCGCCTACGAGCAGTACTTC. It encodes CASSDPGQVAYEQYF.

The chain links TRBV2 to TRBJ1-2, with 7 positions matching TRBD1. Germline V lookup: CDR1 SNHLY, CDR2 FYNNEI. V gave up 4 bases and J gave up 4 bases; unmatched junction bases: 6. This CDR3 has 14 amino acids. As DNA, the CDR3 is TGTGCCAGCAGTGCCGGGACAGAATTCTATGGCTACACCTTC. This gives the protein CASSAGTEFYGYTF.

DNA of the CDR3: TGTGCCAGCAGACCGGGACTCGATATCTCTGGAAACACCATATATTTT. This codes for CASRPGLDISGNTIYF. The V and J genes are TRBV28 and TRBJ1-3; possibly TRBD1 for D (5 bases). The CDR3 runs 16 residues. V was shortened by 6 bases and J by 0 bases, with 15 bases between the two germline ends. Germline lookup yields CDR1 MDHEN and CDR2 SYDVKM.

The J gene is TRBJ2-3, the V gene TRBV6-5, with D hard to call. The germline gives CDR1 MNHEY, CDR2 SVGAGI. Deletions cut 8 bases from V and 6 bases from J, with 21 bases between. This CDR3 comprises 15 residues. In nucleotides, the CDR3 is TGTGCCAGCGGCTCCAGCGCCGCCGGGTTTGATACGCAGTATTTT. Its protein is CASGSSAAGFDTQYF.

This chain connects TRBV2 to TRBJ1-5; the match to TRBD1 covers 7 bases. Trimming removed 3 bases from V and 1 base from J; junction bases left unmatched: 3. The CDR3 is made up of 15 amino acids. CDR1 and CDR2 from the germline V gene are SNHLY and FYNNEI. The CDR3 DNA sequence: TGTGCCAGCAGTGAGGACAGGTTGAGCAATCAGCCCCAGCATTTT. Amino acids: CASSEDRLSNQPQHF.

Note on this clone: The sample contains more than one DNA sequence encoding this CDR3. The chain combines TRBV7-9 with TRBJ1-1; D gene unclear. CDR1 is SEHNR and CDR2 is FQNEAQ in the germline V gene (reference sequence). This CDR3 region has 15 residues. Between the trimmed V and J ends, which lost 5 bases and 4 bases, there was a span of 17 bases. CDR3 nucleotides: TGTGCCAGCAGCCGTAGAAGGGAGCCCAGCACTGAAGCTTTCTTT. Its translation: CASSRRREPSTEAFF. Full variable domain (remainder filled in from reference TRBV7-9 and TRBJ1-1): DTGVSQNPRHKITKRGQNVTFRCDPISEHNRLYWYRQTLGQGPEFLTYFQNEAQLEKSRLLSDRFSAERPKGSFSTLEIQRTEQGDSAMYLCASSRRREPSTEAFFGQGTRLTVV.

This chain links TRBV6-5 with TRBJ1-2; D uncertain. The CDR3 contains 12 residues. Trimming took off 7 bases at V and 8 bases at J, with 14 bases between the two ends. CDR1 and CDR2 (germline): MNHEY, SVGAGI. The CDR3 DNA sequence: TGTGCCAGCATTGGCCAGGCCTGGGGCTACACCTTC. Translating gives CASIGQAWGYTF.